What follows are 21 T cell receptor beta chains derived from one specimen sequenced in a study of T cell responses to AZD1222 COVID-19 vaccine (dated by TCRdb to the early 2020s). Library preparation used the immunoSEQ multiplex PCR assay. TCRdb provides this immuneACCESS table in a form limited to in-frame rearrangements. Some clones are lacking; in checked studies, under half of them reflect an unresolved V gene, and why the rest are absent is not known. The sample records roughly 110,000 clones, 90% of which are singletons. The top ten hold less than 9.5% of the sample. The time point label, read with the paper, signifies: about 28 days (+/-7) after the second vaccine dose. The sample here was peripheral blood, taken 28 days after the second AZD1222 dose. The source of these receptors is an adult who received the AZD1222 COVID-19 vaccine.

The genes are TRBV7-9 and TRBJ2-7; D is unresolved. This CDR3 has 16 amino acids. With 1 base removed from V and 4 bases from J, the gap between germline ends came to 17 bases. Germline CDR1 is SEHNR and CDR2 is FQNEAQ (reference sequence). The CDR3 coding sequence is TGTGCCAGCAGCTTAGACTCTTTTCCACGAAATTACGAGCAGTACTTC. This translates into CASSLDSFPRNYEQYF.

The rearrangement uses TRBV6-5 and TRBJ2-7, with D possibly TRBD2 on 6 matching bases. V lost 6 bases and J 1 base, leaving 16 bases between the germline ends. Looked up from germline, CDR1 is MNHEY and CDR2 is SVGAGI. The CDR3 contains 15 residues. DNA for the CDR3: TGTGCCAGCAGCCGACTAGAAGACGTTTCCTACGAGCAGTACTTC. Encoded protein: CASSRLEDVSYEQYF.

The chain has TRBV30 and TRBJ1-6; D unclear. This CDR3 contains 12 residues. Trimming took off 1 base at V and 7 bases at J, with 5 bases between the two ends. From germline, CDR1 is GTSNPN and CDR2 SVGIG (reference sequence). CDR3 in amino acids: CAWSDRNSPLHF. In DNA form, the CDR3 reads TGTGCCTGGAGTGACAGAAATTCACCCCTCCACTTT.

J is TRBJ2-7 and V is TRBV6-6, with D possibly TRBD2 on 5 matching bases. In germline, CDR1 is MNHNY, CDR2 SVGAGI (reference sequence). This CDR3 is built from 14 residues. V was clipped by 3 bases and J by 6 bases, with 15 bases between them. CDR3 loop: CASSYRPEEVEQYF. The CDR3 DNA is TGTGCCAGCAGTTATCGGCCAGAGGAGGTCGAGCAGTACTTC.

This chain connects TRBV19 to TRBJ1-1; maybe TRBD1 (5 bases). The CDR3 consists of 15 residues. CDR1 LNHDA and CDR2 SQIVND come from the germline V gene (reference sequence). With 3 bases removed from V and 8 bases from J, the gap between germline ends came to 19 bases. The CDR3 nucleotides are TGTGCCAGTAGTATTTGGGGGGGAGCGGGAGACGAAGCTTTCTTT. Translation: CASSIWGGAGDEAFF. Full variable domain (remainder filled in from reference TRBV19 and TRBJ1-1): DGGITQSPKYLFRKEGQNVTLSCEQNLNHDAMYWYRQDPGQGLRLIYYSQIVNDFQKGDIAEGYSVSREKKESFPLTVTSAQKNPTAFYLCASSIWGGAGDEAFFGQGTRLTVV.

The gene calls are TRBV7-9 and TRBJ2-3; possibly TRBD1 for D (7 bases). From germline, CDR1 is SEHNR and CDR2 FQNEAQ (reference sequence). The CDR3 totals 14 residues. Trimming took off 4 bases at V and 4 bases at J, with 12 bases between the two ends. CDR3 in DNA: TGTGCCAGCAGCTCTTCAGGGGGGCCAGATACGCAGTATTTT. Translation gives CASSSSGGPDTQYF. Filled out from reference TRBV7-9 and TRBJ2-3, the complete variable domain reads DTGVSQNPRHKITKRGQNVTFRCDPISEHNRLYWYRQTLGQGPEFLTYFQNEAQLEKSRLLSDRFSAERPKGSFSTLEIQRTEQGDSAMYLCASSSSGGPDTQYFGPGTRLTVL.

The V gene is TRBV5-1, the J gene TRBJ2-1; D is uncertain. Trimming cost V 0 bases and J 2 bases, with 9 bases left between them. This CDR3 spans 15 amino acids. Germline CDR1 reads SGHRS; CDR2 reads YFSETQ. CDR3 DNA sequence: TGCGCCAGCAGCTTGGGTGGGGATCCCTACAATGAGCAGTTCTTC. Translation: CASSLGGDPYNEQFF.

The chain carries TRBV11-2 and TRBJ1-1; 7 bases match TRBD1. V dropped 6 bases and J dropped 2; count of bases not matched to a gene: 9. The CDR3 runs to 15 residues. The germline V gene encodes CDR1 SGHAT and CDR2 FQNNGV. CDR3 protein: CASSFRTGINTEAFF. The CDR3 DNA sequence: TGTGCCAGCAGTTTCAGGACAGGAATTAACACTGAAGCTTTCTTT.

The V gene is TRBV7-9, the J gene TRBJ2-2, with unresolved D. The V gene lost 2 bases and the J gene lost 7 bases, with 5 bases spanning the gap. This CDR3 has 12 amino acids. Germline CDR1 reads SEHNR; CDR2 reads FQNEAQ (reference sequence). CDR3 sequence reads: CASSLTNGELFF. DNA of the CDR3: TGTGCCAGCAGCTTAACCAACGGGGAGCTGTTTTTT.

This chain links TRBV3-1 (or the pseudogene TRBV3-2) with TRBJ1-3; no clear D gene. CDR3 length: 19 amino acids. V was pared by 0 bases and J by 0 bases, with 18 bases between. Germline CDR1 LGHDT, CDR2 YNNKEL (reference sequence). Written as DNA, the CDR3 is TGTGCCAGCAGCCAAGAGAAACCGACGGCACCCCCCTCTGGAAACACCATATATTTT. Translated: CASSQEKPTAPPSGNTIYF.

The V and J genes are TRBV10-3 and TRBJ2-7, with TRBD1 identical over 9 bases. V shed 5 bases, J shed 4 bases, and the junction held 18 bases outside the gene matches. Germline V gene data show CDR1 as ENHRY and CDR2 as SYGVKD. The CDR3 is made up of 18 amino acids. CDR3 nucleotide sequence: TGTGCCATCAGTACAGGGGGCCAGTTCGGACTAGGGGAATACGAGCAGTACTTC. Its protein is CAISTGGQFGLGEYEQYF.

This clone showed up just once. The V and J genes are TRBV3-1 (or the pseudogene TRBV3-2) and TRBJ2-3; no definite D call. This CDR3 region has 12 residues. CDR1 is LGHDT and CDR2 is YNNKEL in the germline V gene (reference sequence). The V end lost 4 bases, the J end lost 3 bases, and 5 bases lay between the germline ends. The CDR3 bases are TGTGCCAGCAGCCCCGAGACAGATACGCAGTATTTT. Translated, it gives CASSPETDTQYF.

DNA for the CDR3: TGTGCCAGCAGCCCCCTCGGGGGGGATGAACAGTCACCCCTCCACTTT. As protein: CASSPLGGDEQSPLHF. This chain uses TRBV7-9 with TRBJ1-6, with a weak D call TRBD1 (5 bases). The germline CDR1 and CDR2 sequences are SEHNR and FQNEAQ (reference sequence). V was clipped by 5 bases and J by 10 bases, with 21 bases between them. This CDR3 region has 16 residues.

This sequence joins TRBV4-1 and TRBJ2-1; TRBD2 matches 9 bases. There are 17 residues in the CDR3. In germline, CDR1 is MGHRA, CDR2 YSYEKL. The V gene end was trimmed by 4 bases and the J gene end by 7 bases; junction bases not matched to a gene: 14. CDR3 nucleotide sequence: TGCGCCAGCAGCCCTGAACTAAGGGCTAGCGGGACGAATGAGCAGTTCTTC. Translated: CASSPELRASGTNEQFF.

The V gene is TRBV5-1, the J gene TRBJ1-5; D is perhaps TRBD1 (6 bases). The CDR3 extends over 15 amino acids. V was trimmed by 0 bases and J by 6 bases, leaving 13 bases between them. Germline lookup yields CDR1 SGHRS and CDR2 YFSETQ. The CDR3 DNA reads TGCGCCAGCAGCTTGGCGGGGGACATGAGTCAGCCCCAGCATTTT. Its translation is CASSLAGDMSQPQHF. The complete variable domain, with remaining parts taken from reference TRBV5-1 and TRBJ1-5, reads KAGVTQTPRYLIKTRGQQVTLSCSPISGHRSVSWYQQTPGQGLQFLFEYFSETQRNKGNFPGRFSGRQFSNSRSEMNVSTLELGDSALYLCASSLAGDMSQPQHFGDGTRLSIL.

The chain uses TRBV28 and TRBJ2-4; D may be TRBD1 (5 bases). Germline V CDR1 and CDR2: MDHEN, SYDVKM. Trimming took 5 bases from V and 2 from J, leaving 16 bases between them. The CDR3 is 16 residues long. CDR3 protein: CASSPWWAGTKNIQYF. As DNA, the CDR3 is TGTGCCAGCAGTCCCTGGTGGGCAGGGACCAAAAACATTCAGTACTTC. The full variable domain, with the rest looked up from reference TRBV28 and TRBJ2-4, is DVKVTQSSRYLVKRTGEKVFLECVQDMDHENMFWYRQDPGLGLRLIYFSYDVKMKEKGDIPEGYSVSREKKERFSLILESASTNQTSMYLCASSPWWAGTKNIQYFGAGTRLSVL.

This CDR3 reads CASGRGDYEQYF. The CDR3 nucleotides are TGTGCCAGTGGGAGAGGTGACTACGAGCAGTACTTC. This chain links TRBV6-5 with TRBJ2-7, with D tentatively TRBD2 (5 bases). CDR3 length: 12 residues. Per germline, CDR1 MNHEY and CDR2 SVGAGI. V was clipped by 9 bases and J by 3 bases, with 12 bases between them.

The CDR3 bases are TGCGCCAGCAGTGGACAGGGGTGGAACACTGAAGCTTTCTTT. Its translation is CASSGQGWNTEAFF. The V call is TRBV10-2, the J call TRBJ1-1; 8 nucleotides line up with TRBD1. V lost 4 bases to trimming and J lost 1 base; unmatched junction nucleotides: 2. CDR3 length equals 14 residues. Germline V gene lookup returns CDR1 WSHSY and CDR2 SAAADI.

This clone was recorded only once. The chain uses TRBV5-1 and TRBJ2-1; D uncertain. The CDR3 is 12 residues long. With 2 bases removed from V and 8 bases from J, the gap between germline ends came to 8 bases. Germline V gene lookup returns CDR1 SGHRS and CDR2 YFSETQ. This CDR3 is CASSFSEDEQFF. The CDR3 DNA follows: TGCGCCAGCAGCTTCAGTGAGGATGAGCAGTTCTTC.

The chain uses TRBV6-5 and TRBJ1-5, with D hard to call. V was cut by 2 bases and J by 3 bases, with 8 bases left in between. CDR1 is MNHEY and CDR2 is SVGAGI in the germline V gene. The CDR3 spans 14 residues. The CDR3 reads CASSYGRHNQPQHF. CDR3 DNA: TGTGCCAGCAGTTACGGACGGCACAATCAGCCCCAGCATTTT.

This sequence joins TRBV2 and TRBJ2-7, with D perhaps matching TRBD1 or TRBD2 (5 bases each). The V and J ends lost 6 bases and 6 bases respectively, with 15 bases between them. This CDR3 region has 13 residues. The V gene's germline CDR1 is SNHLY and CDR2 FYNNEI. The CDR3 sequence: CASREQAGGEQYF. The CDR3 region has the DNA TGTGCCAGCAGAGAACAGGCGGGTGGCGAGCAGTACTTC.